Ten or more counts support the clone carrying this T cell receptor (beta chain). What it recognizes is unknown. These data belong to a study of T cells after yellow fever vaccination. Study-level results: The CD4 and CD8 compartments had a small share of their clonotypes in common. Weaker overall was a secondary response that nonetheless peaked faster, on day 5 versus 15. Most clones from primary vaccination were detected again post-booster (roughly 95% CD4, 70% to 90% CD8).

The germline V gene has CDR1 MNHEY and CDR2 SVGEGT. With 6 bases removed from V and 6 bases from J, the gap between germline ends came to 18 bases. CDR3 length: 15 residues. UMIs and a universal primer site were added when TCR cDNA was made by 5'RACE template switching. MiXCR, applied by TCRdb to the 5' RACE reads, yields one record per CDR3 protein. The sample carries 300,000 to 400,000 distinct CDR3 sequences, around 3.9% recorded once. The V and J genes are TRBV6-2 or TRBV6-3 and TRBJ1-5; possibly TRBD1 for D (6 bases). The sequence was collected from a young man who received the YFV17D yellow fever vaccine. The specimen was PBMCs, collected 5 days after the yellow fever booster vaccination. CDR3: CASSSGTREVQPQHF. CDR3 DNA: TGTGCCAGCAGCTCCGGGACAAGGGAGGTTCAGCCCCAGCATTTT.